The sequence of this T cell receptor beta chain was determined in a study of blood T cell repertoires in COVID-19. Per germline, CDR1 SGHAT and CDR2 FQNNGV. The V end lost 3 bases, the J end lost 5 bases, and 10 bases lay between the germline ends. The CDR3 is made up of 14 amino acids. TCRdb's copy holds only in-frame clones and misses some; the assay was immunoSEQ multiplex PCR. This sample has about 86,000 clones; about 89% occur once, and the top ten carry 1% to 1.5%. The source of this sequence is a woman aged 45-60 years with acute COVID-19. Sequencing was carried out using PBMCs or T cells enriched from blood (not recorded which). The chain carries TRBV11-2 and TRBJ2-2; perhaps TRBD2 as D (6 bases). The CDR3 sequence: CASSFTSLTGELFF. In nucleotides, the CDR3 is TGTGCCAGCAGCTTCACTAGCTTAACCGGGGAGCTGTTTTTT.